This T cell receptor beta chain was found in a study of cytomegalovirus exposure and HLA in healthy donors. CDR1 is SGHRS and CDR2 is YFSETQ in the germline V gene. V lost 3 bases, J lost 1 base, and 7 bases lay in between. The CDR3 covers 13 residues. PCR involved 60 Vbeta and 13 Jbeta primers. Only in-frame clones appear in the TCRdb table, and some are missing; sequencing was by immunoSEQ multiplex PCR. The profile shows over 75,000 clones, roughly 70% of them singletons. The chain joins TRBV5-1 to TRBJ1-1, with D perhaps matching TRBD1 (5 bases). Sequenced sample: PBMCs. The receptor's source is a man aged 30 to 45 in good health and CMV-seronegative. The CDR3 sequence: CASSSTANTEAFF. The CDR3, as DNA: TGCGCCAGCAGCTCGACAGCGAACACTGAAGCTTTCTTT.